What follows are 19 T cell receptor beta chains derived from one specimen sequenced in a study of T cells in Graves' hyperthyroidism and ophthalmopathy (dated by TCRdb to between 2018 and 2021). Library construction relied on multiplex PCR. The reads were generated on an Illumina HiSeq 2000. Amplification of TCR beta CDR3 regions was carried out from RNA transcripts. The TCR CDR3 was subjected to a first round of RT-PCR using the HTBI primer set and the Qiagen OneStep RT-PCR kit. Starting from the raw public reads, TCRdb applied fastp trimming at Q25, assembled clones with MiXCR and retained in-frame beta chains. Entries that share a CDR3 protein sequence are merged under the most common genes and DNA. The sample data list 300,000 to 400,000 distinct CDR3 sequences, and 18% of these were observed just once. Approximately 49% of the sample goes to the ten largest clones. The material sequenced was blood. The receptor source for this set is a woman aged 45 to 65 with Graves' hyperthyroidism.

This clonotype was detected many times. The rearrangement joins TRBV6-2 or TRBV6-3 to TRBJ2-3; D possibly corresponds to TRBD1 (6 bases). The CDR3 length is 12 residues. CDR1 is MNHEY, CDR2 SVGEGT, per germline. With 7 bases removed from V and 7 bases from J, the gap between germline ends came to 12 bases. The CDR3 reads CASTNREHTQYF. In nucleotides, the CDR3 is TGTGCCAGCACCAACAGGGAGCATACGCAGTATTTT.

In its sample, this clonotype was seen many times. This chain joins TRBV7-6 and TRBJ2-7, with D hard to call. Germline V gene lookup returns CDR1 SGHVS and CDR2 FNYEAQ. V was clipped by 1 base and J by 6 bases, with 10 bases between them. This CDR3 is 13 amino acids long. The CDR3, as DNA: TGTGCCAGCAGCTTAGGGCCAGAATTCGAGCAGTACTTC. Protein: CASSLGPEFEQYF.

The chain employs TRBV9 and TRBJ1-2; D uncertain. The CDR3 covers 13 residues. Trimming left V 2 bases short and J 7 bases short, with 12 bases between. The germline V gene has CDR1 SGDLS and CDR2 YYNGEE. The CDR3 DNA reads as TGTGCCAGCAGCGTTCCGGGTTTGAGTGGCTACACCTTC. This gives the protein CASSVPGLSGYTF.

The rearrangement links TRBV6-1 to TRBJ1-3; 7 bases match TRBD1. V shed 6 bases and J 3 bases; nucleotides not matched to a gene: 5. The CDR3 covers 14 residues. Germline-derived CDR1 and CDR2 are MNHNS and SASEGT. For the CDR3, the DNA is TGTGCCAGCAGAAACAGGGGTGGTGGAAACACCATATATTTT. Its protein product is CASRNRGGGNTIYF.

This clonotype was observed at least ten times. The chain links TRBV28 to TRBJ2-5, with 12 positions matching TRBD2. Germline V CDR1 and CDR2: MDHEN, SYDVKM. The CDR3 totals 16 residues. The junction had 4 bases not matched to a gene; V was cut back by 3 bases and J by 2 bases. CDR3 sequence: CASSLGTSGLQETQYF. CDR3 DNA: TGTGCCAGCAGTTTGGGGACTAGCGGGCTGCAAGAGACCCAGTACTTC.

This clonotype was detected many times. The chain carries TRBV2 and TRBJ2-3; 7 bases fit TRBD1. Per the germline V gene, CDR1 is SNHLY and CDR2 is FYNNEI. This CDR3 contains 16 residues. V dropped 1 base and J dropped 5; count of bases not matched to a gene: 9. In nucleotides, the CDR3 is TGTGCCAGCAGTGAAGGGGGGACAGTCTCGGGAGATACGCAGTATTTT. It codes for CASSEGGTVSGDTQYF. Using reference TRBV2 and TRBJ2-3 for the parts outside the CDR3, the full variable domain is EPEVTQTPSHQVTQMGQEVILRCVPISNHLYFYWYRQILGQKVEFLVSFYNNEISEKSEIFDDQFSVERPDGSNFTLKIRSTKLEDSAMYFCASSEGGTVSGDTQYFGPGTRLTVL.

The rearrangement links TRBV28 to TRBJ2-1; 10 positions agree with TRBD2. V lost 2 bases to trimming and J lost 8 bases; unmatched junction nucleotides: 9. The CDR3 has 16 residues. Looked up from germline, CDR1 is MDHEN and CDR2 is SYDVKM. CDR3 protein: CASSLVLAGVFDEQFF. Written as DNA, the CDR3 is TGTGCCAGCAGTTTAGTCCTAGCGGGAGTGTTTGATGAGCAGTTCTTC.

The DNA for the CDR3 is TGCGCCAGCAGGGTCCCAGGGAATGAGCAGTTCTTC. Translation: CASRVPGNEQFF. This chain links TRBV5-1 with TRBJ2-1; D is perhaps TRBD1 (5 bases). V shed 5 bases and J shed 7 bases, with 10 bases lying between them. The germline V gene has CDR1 SGHRS and CDR2 YFSETQ. The CDR3 is 12 residues long.

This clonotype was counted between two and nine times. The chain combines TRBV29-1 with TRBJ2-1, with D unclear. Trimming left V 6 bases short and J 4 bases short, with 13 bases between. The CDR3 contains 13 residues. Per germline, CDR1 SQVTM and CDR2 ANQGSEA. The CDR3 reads CSVGSAPYNEQFF. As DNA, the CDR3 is TGCAGCGTCGGCTCCGCCCCGTACAATGAGCAGTTCTTC.

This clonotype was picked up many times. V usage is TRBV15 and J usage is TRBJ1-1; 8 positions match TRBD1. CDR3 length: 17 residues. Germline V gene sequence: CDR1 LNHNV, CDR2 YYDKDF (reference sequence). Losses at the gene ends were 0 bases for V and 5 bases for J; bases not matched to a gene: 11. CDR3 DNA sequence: TGTGCCACCAGCAGAGACCTACTCCCAGGGGGCGGAACTGAAGCTTTCTTT. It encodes CATSRDLLPGGGTEAFF.

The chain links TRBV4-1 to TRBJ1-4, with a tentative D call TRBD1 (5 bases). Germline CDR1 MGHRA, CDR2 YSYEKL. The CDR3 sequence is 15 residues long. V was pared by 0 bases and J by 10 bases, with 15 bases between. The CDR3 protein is CASSQDNDRGGKLFF. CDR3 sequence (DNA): TGCGCCAGCAGCCAAGATAATGATAGGGGCGGAAAACTGTTTTTT.

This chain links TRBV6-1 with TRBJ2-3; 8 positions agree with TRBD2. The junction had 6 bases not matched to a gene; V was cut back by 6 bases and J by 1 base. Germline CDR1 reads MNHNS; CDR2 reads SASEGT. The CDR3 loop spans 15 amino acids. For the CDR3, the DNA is TGTGCCAGCAGCGAACCGACTAGCGGCACAGATACGCAGTATTTT. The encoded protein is CASSEPTSGTDTQYF.

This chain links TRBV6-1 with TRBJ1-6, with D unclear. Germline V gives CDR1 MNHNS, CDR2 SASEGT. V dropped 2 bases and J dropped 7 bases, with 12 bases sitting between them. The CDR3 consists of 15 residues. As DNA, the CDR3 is TGTGCCAGCAGTGAAATAAGGGTGAACAATTCACCCCTCCACTTT. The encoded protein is CASSEIRVNNSPLHF.

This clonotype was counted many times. The CDR3 region has the DNA TGTGCCAGCAGTTTACTCACTAGCGGGAGGGGATTTGAGCAGTTCTTC. This codes for CASSLLTSGRGFEQFF. The chain is built from TRBV28 and TRBJ2-1; 13 positions match TRBD2. The CDR3 loop spans 16 amino acids. Germline CDR1 MDHEN, CDR2 SYDVKM. Trimming cost V 2 bases and J 9 bases; bases outside gene matches: 7.

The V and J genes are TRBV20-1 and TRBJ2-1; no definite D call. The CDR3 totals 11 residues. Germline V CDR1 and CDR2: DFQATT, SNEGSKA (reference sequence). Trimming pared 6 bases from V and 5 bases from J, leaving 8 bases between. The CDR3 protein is CSAHWDNEQFF. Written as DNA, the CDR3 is TGCAGTGCCCATTGGGACAATGAGCAGTTCTTC.

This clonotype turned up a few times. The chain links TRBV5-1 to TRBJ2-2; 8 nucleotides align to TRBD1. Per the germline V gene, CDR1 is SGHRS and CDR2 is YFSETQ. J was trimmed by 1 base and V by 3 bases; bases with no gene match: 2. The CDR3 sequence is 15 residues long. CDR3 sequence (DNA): TGCGCCAGCAGCTCGGGACAGGTGAACACCGGGGAGCTGTTTTTT. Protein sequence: CASSSGQVNTGELFF.

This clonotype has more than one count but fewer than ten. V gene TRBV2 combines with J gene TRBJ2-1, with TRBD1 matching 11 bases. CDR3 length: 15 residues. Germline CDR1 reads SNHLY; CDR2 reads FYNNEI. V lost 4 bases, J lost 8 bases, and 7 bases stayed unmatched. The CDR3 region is CASSVGQGATHEQFF. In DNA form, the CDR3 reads TGTGCCAGCAGTGTCGGACAGGGGGCGACCCATGAGCAGTTCTTC.

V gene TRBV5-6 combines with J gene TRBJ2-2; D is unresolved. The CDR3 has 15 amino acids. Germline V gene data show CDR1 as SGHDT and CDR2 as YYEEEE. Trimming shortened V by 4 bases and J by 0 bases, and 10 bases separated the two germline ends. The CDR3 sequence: CASSVPTPNTGELFF. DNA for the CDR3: TGTGCCAGCAGCGTGCCTACTCCGAACACCGGGGAGCTGTTTTTT.

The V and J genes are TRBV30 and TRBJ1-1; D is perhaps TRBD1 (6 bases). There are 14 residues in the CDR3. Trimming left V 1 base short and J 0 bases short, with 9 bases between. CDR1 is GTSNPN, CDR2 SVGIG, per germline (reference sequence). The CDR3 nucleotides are TGTGCCTGGAGTGCAGCAGGGGTGAACACTGAAGCTTTCTTT. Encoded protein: CAWSAAGVNTEAFF.